The 32 T cell receptor beta chains presented below share a single source sample, sequenced in a study of glioma-infiltrating T cells after dendritic cell vaccination. The time point here: after dendritic cell vaccination, including at tumor progression/relapse. Data came from immunoSEQ multiplex PCR; TCRdb stores just in-frame clones and leaves some out. This sample has approximately 90,000 clones; 81% occur once, and the top ten carry approximately 2%. Sequencing was performed on blood, taken after dendritic cell vaccination. These receptors all come from a human donor with glioblastoma.

This chain links TRBV2 with TRBJ2-2, with D perhaps TRBD2 (5 bases). The CDR3 runs to 15 residues. Trimming shortened V by 7 bases and J by 3 bases, and 15 bases separated the two germline ends. Germline V gene lookup returns CDR1 SNHLY and CDR2 FYNNEI. CDR3 DNA sequence: TGTGCCAGCACCGGCTCGCGGGTTGACACCGGGGAGCTGTTTTTT. Its translation: CASTGSRVDTGELFF.

The V call is TRBV30, the J call TRBJ2-1; 10 bases align to TRBD1. Germline lookup yields CDR1 GTSNPN and CDR2 SVGIG (reference sequence). Losses at the gene ends were 3 bases for V and 6 bases for J; bases not matched to a gene: 8. This CDR3 comprises 15 residues. The chain's CDR3 is CAWSTGTGVFNEQFF. In DNA, the CDR3 is TGTGCCTGGAGCACCGGGACAGGGGTCTTCAATGAGCAGTTCTTC.

The rearrangement links TRBV2 to TRBJ2-1, with D possibly being TRBD2 (7 bases). Germline loops: CDR1 SNHLY, CDR2 FYNNEI. The V and J ends lost 6 bases and 3 bases respectively, with 15 bases between them. The CDR3 is 15 amino acids. CDR3 sequence: CASSPTGGFYNEQFF. CDR3 nucleotide sequence: TGTGCCAGCAGCCCTACGGGGGGCTTCTACAATGAGCAGTTCTTC.

This clone has only a few counts. The V call is TRBV5-1, the J call TRBJ1-4, with a possible D match to TRBD1 (6 bases). V was trimmed by 6 bases and J by 8 bases, leaving 17 bases between them. This CDR3 spans 14 amino acids. Germline V gives CDR1 SGHRS, CDR2 YFSETQ. DNA for the CDR3: TGCGCCAGCACGCCGCAGGGGAACAGAGAAAAACTGTTTTTT. Residues: CASTPQGNREKLFF.

The chain links TRBV6-1 to TRBJ1-2; weak D call: TRBD1 (5 bases). Germline V gene lookup returns CDR1 MNHNS and CDR2 SASEGT. This CDR3 comprises 13 residues. Trimming stripped 3 bases from V and 4 bases from J, with 9 bases between. As DNA, the CDR3 is TGTGCCAGCAGTGACGGGGGTGGCTATGGCTACACCTTC. It specifies CASSDGGGYGYTF.

Written as DNA, the CDR3 is TGTGCCATCGGGCAAGAAGCGGGAGGGCGGGAGCAGTACGTC. Protein product: CAIGQEAGGREQYV. The chain couples TRBV10-3 to TRBJ2-7; 10 bases line up with TRBD2. This CDR3 is built from 14 residues. Germline lookup yields CDR1 ENHRY and CDR2 SYGVKD. V lost 8 bases to trimming and J lost 7 bases; unmatched junction nucleotides: 11.

This clone was observed a few times. V usage is TRBV6-6 and J usage is TRBJ2-1; TRBD2 aligns across 9 bases. V lost 5 bases to trimming and J lost 9 bases; unmatched junction nucleotides: 11. Germline V gene data show CDR1 as MNHNY and CDR2 as SVGAGI (reference sequence). The CDR3 is 15 amino acids. The chain's CDR3 is CASSTPGLAGSEQFF. For the CDR3, the DNA is TGTGCCAGCAGTACCCCGGGACTAGCTGGGTCTGAGCAGTTCTTC.

This clone occurred a few times. This chain links TRBV5-4 with TRBJ2-3; 12 bases are a match to TRBD2. Germline V lookup: CDR1 SGHNT, CDR2 YYREEE (reference sequence). CDR3 size: 16 residues. Trimming cost V 1 base and J 5 bases; bases outside gene matches: 5. The CDR3 loop is CASSLRLAGALDTQYF. Here the CDR3 DNA reads TGTGCCAGCAGCTTGAGACTAGCGGGAGCCCTAGATACGCAGTATTTT.

This rearrangement joins TRBV7-2 to TRBJ2-1, with TRBD2 matching over 10 bases. The CDR3 contains 17 residues. The trim removed 4 bases at V and 4 bases at J, leaving 10 bases unmatched. Germline values: CDR1 SGHTA, CDR2 FQGNSA. The CDR3 loop reads CASSSSKRGGIYNEQFF. The DNA for the CDR3 is TGTGCCAGCAGCTCTTCGAAGCGGGGGGGAATATACAATGAGCAGTTCTTC.

The rearrangement joins TRBV6-5 to TRBJ2-1; 9 nucleotides agree with TRBD1. The CDR3 covers 15 residues. CDR1 and CDR2 from the germline V gene are MNHEY and SVGAGI. V was clipped by 4 bases and J by 6 bases; unmatched bases: 7. The CDR3: CASSSDRGGLNEQFF. The CDR3 nucleotides are TGTGCCAGCAGTTCGGACAGGGGAGGACTCAATGAGCAGTTCTTC.

This rearrangement joins TRBV5-1 to TRBJ2-1; 8 positions agree with TRBD1. Per the germline V gene, CDR1 is SGHRS and CDR2 is YFSETQ. The CDR3 loop spans 16 amino acids. Trimming removed 0 bases from V and 7 bases from J; junction bases left unmatched: 9. The CDR3 protein is CASSLGFRDRFNEQFF. Here the CDR3 DNA reads TGCGCCAGCAGCTTGGGTTTCCGGGACAGGTTTAATGAGCAGTTCTTC.

This chain uses TRBV29-1 with TRBJ1-1; 9 nucleotides agree with TRBD1. Looked up from germline, CDR1 is SQVTM and CDR2 is ANQGSEA. V shed 4 bases and J 3 bases; nucleotides not matched to a gene: 15. This CDR3 is 17 amino acids long. The CDR3 sequence: CSVGGWGPGTGYTEAFF. CDR3 nucleotides: TGCAGCGTTGGAGGTTGGGGCCCAGGGACAGGGTACACTGAAGCTTTCTTT. Full variable domain (missing parts from reference TRBV29-1 and TRBJ1-1): SAVISQKPSRDICQRGTSLTIQCQVDSQVTMMFWYRQQPGQSLTLIATANQGSEATYESGFVIDKFPISRPNLTFSTLTVSNMSPEDSSIYLCSVGGWGPGTGYTEAFFGQGTRLTVV.

The chain has TRBV5-1 and TRBJ2-1; TRBD2 matches 11 bases. CDR3 length: 15 residues. V shed 1 base and J 6 bases; nucleotides not matched to a gene: 3. Germline loops: CDR1 SGHRS, CDR2 YFSETQ. The CDR3 DNA follows: TGCGCCAGCAGCTTGAATCTAGCGGGAGGCAATGAGCAGTTCTTC. Protein: CASSLNLAGGNEQFF.

The V gene is TRBV7-8, the J gene TRBJ2-7, with 7 bases that match TRBD2. This CDR3 comprises 19 residues. The V gene's germline CDR1 is SGHVS and CDR2 FQNEAQ. V lost 1 base, J lost 2 bases, and 17 bases stayed unmatched. The CDR3 spells CASSLEGLQQVRAPYEQYV. CDR3 in DNA: TGTGCCAGCAGCTTAGAGGGACTACAACAGGTCAGGGCCCCCTACGAGCAGTACGTC.

The chain joins TRBV25-1 to TRBJ1-1; TRBD1 matches at 8 bases. The CDR3 loop spans 14 amino acids. Looked up from germline, CDR1 is MGHDK and CDR2 is SYGVNS. The V gene end was trimmed by 6 bases and the J gene end by 1 base; junction bases not matched to a gene: 4. The CDR3 region is CASSLDRANTEAFF. As DNA, the CDR3 is TGTGCCAGCAGCCTGGACAGGGCGAACACTGAAGCTTTCTTT.

As DNA, the CDR3 is TGTGCCAGCAAGCGGACAGGGGGCGTTGAGCAGTTCTTC. It translates to CASKRTGGVEQFF. The rearrangement links TRBV11-1 to TRBJ2-1; TRBD1 matches 11 bases. V was clipped by 7 bases and J by 9 bases; unmatched bases: 5. The germline V gene encodes CDR1 SGHAT and CDR2 FQDESV (reference sequence). This CDR3 is 13 amino acids long.

The rearrangement links TRBV29-1 to TRBJ2-5; D may be TRBD1 (6 bases). Germline V CDR1 and CDR2: SQVTM, ANQGSEA. The CDR3 sequence is 10 residues long. V was shortened by 6 bases and J by 10 bases, with 12 bases between the two germline ends. CDR3 nucleotide sequence: TGCAGCGTAAGACAGGCTAACCAGTACTTC. Translating gives CSVRQANQYF.

This clone was seen only once. This sequence joins TRBV5-1 and TRBJ2-5; 8 nucleotides agree with TRBD2. The CDR3 consists of 16 residues. V gave up 0 bases and J gave up 2 bases; unmatched junction bases: 6. The germline CDR1 and CDR2 sequences are SGHRS and YFSETQ. The chain's CDR3 is CASSLVTGGRQETQYF. The DNA of the CDR3 is TGCGCCAGCAGCTTGGTAACGGGGGGGAGACAAGAGACCCAGTACTTC.

The chain recombines TRBV28 with TRBJ2-7; 13 bases line up with TRBD2. CDR1 MDHEN and CDR2 SYDVKM come from the germline V gene. Trimming at V came to 8 bases and at J to 7 bases, leaving 8 bases not matched to a gene. The CDR3 consists of 14 residues. This CDR3 reads CASRGLAGVNEQYV. CDR3 bases: TGTGCCAGCCGAGGACTAGCGGGAGTCAATGAGCAGTACGTC.

The genes are TRBV21-1 and TRBJ1-4; the listed D gene, TRBD1, was not tested against the DNA. TRBV21-1 is tagged as a pseudogene. The length of the CDR3 is 15 residues. The CDR3 region has the DNA TGTGCCAGCAGCACCCACACAACAACTAATGAAAAACTGTTTTTT. Translating gives CASSTHTTTNEKLFF.

V gene TRBV7-8 combines with J gene TRBJ1-3; no firm D call. CDR1 SGHVS and CDR2 FQNEAQ come from the germline V gene. CDR3 length: 17 amino acids. The V and J ends lost 2 bases and 2 bases respectively, with 16 bases between them. This CDR3 reads CASSLSRTKVPGNTIYF. CDR3 DNA sequence: TGTGCCAGCAGCTTATCCAGAACTAAGGTGCCTGGAAACACCATATATTTT.

This clone was found once. The chain has TRBV6-6 and TRBJ1-2; possibly TRBD1 for D (5 bases). The ends were cut back, 4 bases at V and 5 bases at J, with 14 bases in the middle. This CDR3 is built from 14 residues. The V gene's germline CDR1 is MNHNY and CDR2 SVGAGI (reference sequence). The chain's CDR3 is CASSSEDIGYGYTF. Here the CDR3 DNA reads TGTGCCAGCAGTTCCGAGGACATAGGGTATGGCTACACCTTC.

This chain connects TRBV6-6 to TRBJ2-1; TRBD2 matches at 9 bases. The CDR3 has 14 amino acids. Germline assignment: CDR1 MNHNY and CDR2 SVGAGI (reference sequence). With V trimmed by 6 bases and J by 7 bases, 7 bases remained unmatched. CDR3 protein: CASRPGGRANEQFF. DNA of the CDR3: TGTGCCAGCAGGCCTGGCGGGAGGGCAAATGAGCAGTTCTTC.

This chain uses TRBV2 with TRBJ2-5; unclear D gene. V was trimmed by 4 bases and J by 4 bases, leaving 4 bases between them. Germline lookup yields CDR1 SNHLY and CDR2 FYNNEI. This CDR3 contains 11 residues. CDR3 sequence reads: CASSGGETQYF. The CDR3 nucleotides are TGTGCCAGCAGTGGAGGAGAGACCCAGTACTTC. Full variable domain (remainder filled in from reference TRBV2 and TRBJ2-5): EPEVTQTPSHQVTQMGQEVILRCVPISNHLYFYWYRQILGQKVEFLVSFYNNEISEKSEIFDDQFSVERPDGSNFTLKIRSTKLEDSAMYFCASSGGETQYFGPGTRLLVL.

The gene calls are TRBV6-1 and TRBJ2-7, with TRBD1 identical over 8 bases. CDR1 and CDR2 (germline): MNHNS, SASEGT. The V segment lost 8 bases and the J segment 1 base; nucleotides outside the gene matches: 10. The CDR3 sequence is 15 residues long. CDR3 sequence (DNA): TGTGCCAGCTTGGGGCTCGGACAGGGATCCTACGAGCAGTACTTC. It codes for CASLGLGQGSYEQYF.

This rearrangement joins TRBV5-5 to TRBJ1-1; D gene unclear. Germline values: CDR1 SGHKS, CDR2 YYEKEE (reference sequence). V shed 2 bases and J shed 0 bases, with 8 bases lying between them. This CDR3 is built from 14 residues. DNA of the CDR3: TGTGCCAGCAGCTTCCAACAGATGAACACTGAAGCTTTCTTT. Residues: CASSFQQMNTEAFF.

The V and J genes are TRBV14 and TRBJ2-3; TRBD2 agrees at 9 bases. Germline assignment: CDR1 SGHDN and CDR2 FVKESK. The CDR3 totals 13 residues. V trimming: 4 bases; J trimming: 9 bases; junction bases outside the gene matches: 5. The CDR3 coding sequence is TGTGCCAGCAGCCCCCGAGCGGGAGGAACGCAGTATTTT. Amino acid sequence: CASSPRAGGTQYF.

The rearrangement uses TRBV19 and TRBJ2-3; 8 bases align to TRBD1. The CDR3 contains 14 residues. J was trimmed by 1 base and V by 4 bases; bases with no gene match: 1. Per germline, CDR1 LNHDA and CDR2 SQIVND (reference sequence). Here the CDR3 DNA reads TGTGCCAGTAGTACGACAGGGGGCACAGATACGCAGTATTTT. This codes for CASSTTGGTDTQYF.

The rearrangement links TRBV7-2 to TRBJ2-2; TRBD2 aligns across 11 bases. Germline CDR1 reads SGHTA; CDR2 reads FQGNSA. J was trimmed by 6 bases and V by 5 bases; bases with no gene match: 8. The CDR3 is 16 residues long. CDR3 amino acids: CASSDKLAGVSGELFF. CDR3 nucleotide sequence: TGTGCCAGCAGCGATAAACTAGCGGGAGTCTCCGGGGAGCTGTTTTTT.

V and J are TRBV21-1 and TRBJ2-1; the table's D call, TRBD2, has no DNA check behind it. TRBV21-1 is a pseudogene. This CDR3 is 18 amino acids long. The CDR3 sequence: CASSKGGGVAGGQNEQFF. Here the CDR3 DNA reads TGTGCCAGCAGCAAAGGCGGGGGCGTAGCGGGGGGCCAAAATGAGCAGTTCTTC.

The chain joins TRBV7-9 to TRBJ2-7, with 10 positions matching TRBD1. Germline V gene sequence: CDR1 SEHNR, CDR2 FQNEAQ (reference sequence). This CDR3 region has 16 residues. V shed 0 bases, J shed 3 bases, and the junction held 5 bases outside the gene matches. The CDR3: CASSLAPGQGYYEQYV. The CDR3 DNA is TGTGCCAGCAGCTTAGCCCCGGGACAGGGGTACTACGAGCAGTACGTC.

The genes are TRBV5-1 and TRBJ2-1; D gene uncertain. Trimming removed 3 bases at V and 2 bases at J, with 3 bases between. CDR3 length equals 12 residues. The germline CDR1 and CDR2 sequences are SGHRS and YFSETQ. CDR3 loop: CASSSAYNEQFF. DNA of the CDR3: TGCGCCAGCAGCTCAGCCTACAATGAGCAGTTCTTC.